A selection of T cell receptor beta chains follows, all from one sample in a study of T cells in Graves' hyperthyroidism and ophthalmopathy. TCRdb independently ran MiXCR on the multiplex PCR reads; one entry per CDR3 protein. The sample yields about 420,000 distinct CDR3 sequences, 15% to 18% seen once. The specimen was blood. The source of these receptors is a woman younger than 35 with Graves' hyperthyroidism. The CDR3 runs from the conserved cysteine through the conserved F or W. Each record gives: J gene, D gene, clone size, V gene, CDR3 protein, CDR3 DNA. A D gene is named only where the DNA matches it firmly. Some rows have no size entry. The others give once, few or many, or a class for an expanded clone.

>TRBJ2-7|TRBD2|.|TRBV12-3/TRBV12-4
CASSLSLSSGSYEQYF
TGTGCCAGCAGTTTGTCCCTTTCTAGCGGCTCCTACGAGCAGTACTTC
>TRBJ2-4|.|many|TRBV30
CAWSVLGAVQYF
TGTGCCTGGAGTGTTTTAGGGGCTGTTCAGTACTTC
>TRBJ2-2|.|many|TRBV5-1
CASSLVPGSNTGELFF
TGCGCCAGCAGCTTGGTCCCAGGGTCGAACACCGGGGAGCTGTTTTTT
>TRBJ1-2|.|few|TRBV4-2
CASSQGDTVVYGYTF
TGTGCCAGCAGCCAAGGGGACACGGTTGTCTATGGCTACACCTTC
>TRBJ2-7|TRBD2|many|TRBV5-6
CASSLGFWRGAGEQYF
TGTGCCAGCAGCTTGGGATTCTGGCGGGGGGCGGGGGAGCAGTACTTC
>TRBJ1-2|.|many|TRBV6-5
CASSYSVGSNQGYTF
TGTGCCAGCAGTTACTCGGTAGGGAGCAACCAGGGCTACACCTTC
>TRBJ2-2|TRBD2|many|TRBV2
CASTNYGLAGANTGELFF
TGTGCCAGCACCAACTATGGACTAGCGGGAGCAAACACCGGGGAGCTGTTTTTT
>TRBJ2-5|.|many|TRBV6-1
CASSEAGGPTQYF
TGTGCCAGCAGTGAAGCGGGGGGACCGACCCAGTACTTC
>TRBJ2-1|TRBD2|many|TRBV12-3/TRBV12-4
CASSPRTSYNEQFF
TGTGCCAGCAGTCCCCGGACTAGCTACAATGAGCAGTTCTTC
>TRBJ1-1|TRBD1|.|TRBV18
CASSPWTGAENTEAFF
TGTGCCAGCTCACCCTGGACAGGGGCCGAGAACACTGAAGCTTTCTTT
>TRBJ2-1|.|many|TRBV10-3
CAISPGPPSGEQFF
TGTGCCATCAGCCCCGGTCCCCCCAGCGGTGAGCAGTTCTTC
>TRBJ2-1|TRBD2|once|TRBV2
CASSLTGTSGSWVSNEQFF
TGTGCCAGCAGTTTAACCGGGACTAGCGGGAGTTGGGTCTCCAATGAGCAGTTCTTC
>TRBJ2-5|TRBD1|many|TRBV5-5
CASRWGQRHQETQYF
TGTGCCAGCAGGTGGGGACAGCGTCATCAAGAGACCCAGTACTTC
>TRBJ1-2|.|many|TRBV18
CASKPAEANYGYTF
TGTGCCAGCAAACCGGCCGAAGCTAACTATGGCTACACCTTC
>TRBJ2-3|.|many|TRBV5-1
CASSSAGASRHTDTQYF
TGCGCCAGCAGCTCGGCAGGAGCCTCGAGACACACAGATACGCAGTATTTT
>TRBJ1-4|TRBD1|many|TRBV28
CASSSGQGPNEKLFF
TGTGCCAGCAGTTCCGGACAGGGTCCTAATGAAAAACTGTTTTTT
>TRBJ1-4|.|many|TRBV3-1
CASSQAFPGQGKLFF
TGTGCCAGCAGCCAAGCTTTCCCAGGGCAAGGAAAACTGTTTTTT
>TRBJ2-7|TRBD2|.|TRBV20-1
CSAGPGTSGGGEQYF
TGCAGTGCTGGCCCCGGGACTAGCGGCGGGGGCGAGCAGTACTTC
>TRBJ2-2|.|many|TRBV11-3
CASRYSANTGELFF
TGTGCCAGCCGTTACTCAGCAAACACCGGGGAGCTGTTTTTT
>TRBJ2-5|.|few|TRBV5-6
CASSFLGHQETQYF
TGTGCCAGCAGCTTTTTAGGCCACCAGGAGACCCAGTACTTC
>TRBJ2-1|TRBD2|many|TRBV2
CASSGASGSSGEQFF
TGTGCCAGCAGTGGGGCTAGCGGGAGCTCAGGTGAGCAGTTCTTC
>TRBJ1-2|TRBD1|few|TRBV28
CASSTRDRGGGGYTF
TGTGCCAGCAGTACCCGGGACAGGGGGGGGGGAGGCTACACCTTC
>TRBJ1-1|TRBD1|many|TRBV20-1
CSARDNRGNTEAFF
TGCAGTGCTAGAGATAACAGGGGGAACACTGAAGCTTTCTTT
>TRBJ2-5|TRBD1|many|TRBV7-3
CASSDRAYQETQYF
TGTGCCAGCAGCGACAGGGCCTACCAAGAGACCCAGTACTTC
>TRBJ2-7|.|few|TRBV6-9
CASSYKGTSYEQYF
TGTGCCAGCAGTTACAAAGGGACTTCCTACGAGCAGTACTTC
>TRBJ1-1|.|many|TRBV20-1
CSARDPRLGDTEAFF
TGCAGTGCTAGAGATCCCAGACTAGGTGACACTGAAGCTTTCTTT